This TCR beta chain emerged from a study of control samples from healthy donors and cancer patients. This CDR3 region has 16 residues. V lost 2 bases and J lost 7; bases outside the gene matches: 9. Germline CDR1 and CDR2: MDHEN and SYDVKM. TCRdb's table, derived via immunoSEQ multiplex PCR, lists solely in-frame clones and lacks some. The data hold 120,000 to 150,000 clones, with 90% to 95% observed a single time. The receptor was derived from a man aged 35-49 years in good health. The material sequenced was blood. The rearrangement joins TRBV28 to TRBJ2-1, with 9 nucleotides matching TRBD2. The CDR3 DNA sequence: TGTGCCAGCAGTTTAGCCGGGAGCGGGAGGACGAATGAGCAGTTCTTC. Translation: CASSLAGSGRTNEQFF. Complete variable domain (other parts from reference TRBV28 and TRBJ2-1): DVKVTQSSRYLVKRTGEKVFLECVQDMDHENMFWYRQDPGLGLRLIYFSYDVKMKEKGDIPEGYSVSREKKERFSLILESASTNQTSMYLCASSLAGSGRTNEQFFGPGTRLTVL.